This T cell receptor (beta chain) was sequenced during a study of T cells in Graves' hyperthyroidism and ophthalmopathy. Study at large: Pretreatment peripheral blood was obtained at initial diagnosis.

Researchers took RNA transcripts and amplified the TCR beta CDR3 regions from them. When the TCR CDR3 underwent first-round RT-PCR, the HTBI primer set was used. TCRdb independently ran MiXCR on the multiplex PCR reads; one entry per CDR3 protein. Among 500,000 to 550,000 distinct CDR3 sequences listed, less than 25% were seen once. Germline V gives CDR1 SGHAT, CDR2 FQNNGV. The V and J ends lost 6 bases and 3 bases, in that order; junction bases with no gene match: 14. CDR3 size: 19 residues. Newly diagnosed patients aged 18 to 65 had hyperthyroidism of under 2 months' duration. Clinical symptoms, serum thyroxine and TRAb, thyroid ultrasound and orbital computed tomography were used for the diagnoses. This clonotype showed up many times.

This sequence originates from a man aged 18 to 29 with Graves' hyperthyroidism. Sequencing used blood. J is TRBJ2-2 and V is TRBV11-2, with 12 bases identical to TRBD2. CDR3 DNA sequence: TGTGCCAGCAGGGGATTAGGACTAGCGGGGCGACCTGACACCGGGGAGCTGTTTTTT. Protein sequence: CASRGLGLAGRPDTGELFF.